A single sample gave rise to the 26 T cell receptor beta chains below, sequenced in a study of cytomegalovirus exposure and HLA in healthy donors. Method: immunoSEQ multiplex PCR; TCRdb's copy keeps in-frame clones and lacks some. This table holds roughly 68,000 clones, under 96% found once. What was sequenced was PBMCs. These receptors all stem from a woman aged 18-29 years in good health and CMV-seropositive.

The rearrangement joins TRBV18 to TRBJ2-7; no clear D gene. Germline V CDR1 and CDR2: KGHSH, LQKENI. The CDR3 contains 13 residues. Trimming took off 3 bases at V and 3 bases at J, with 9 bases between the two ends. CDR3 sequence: CASSPTTGYEQYF. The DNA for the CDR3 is TGTGCCAGCTCACCTACGACGGGCTACGAGCAGTACTTC.

CDR3 nucleotide sequence: TGTGCCAGCATAGGGCTAGCGGGAGATAATGAGCAGTTCTTC. Translated, it gives CASIGLAGDNEQFF. The genes are TRBV2 and TRBJ2-1; 10 bases map to TRBD2. Per the germline V gene, CDR1 is SNHLY and CDR2 is FYNNEI. V was clipped by 7 bases and J by 7 bases; unmatched bases: 7. The CDR3 extends over 14 amino acids.

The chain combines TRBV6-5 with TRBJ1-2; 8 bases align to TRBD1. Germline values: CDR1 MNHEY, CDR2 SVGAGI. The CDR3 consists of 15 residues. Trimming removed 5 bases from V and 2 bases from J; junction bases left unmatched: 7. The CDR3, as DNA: TGTGCCAGCAGTACCGGGACAGGCGGCAACTATGGCTACACCTTC. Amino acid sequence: CASSTGTGGNYGYTF.

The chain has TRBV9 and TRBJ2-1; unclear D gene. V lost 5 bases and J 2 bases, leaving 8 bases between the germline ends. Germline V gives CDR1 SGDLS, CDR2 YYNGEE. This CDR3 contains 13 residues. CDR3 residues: CASSTETYNEQFF. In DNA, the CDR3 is TGTGCCAGCAGTACAGAAACCTACAATGAGCAGTTCTTC.

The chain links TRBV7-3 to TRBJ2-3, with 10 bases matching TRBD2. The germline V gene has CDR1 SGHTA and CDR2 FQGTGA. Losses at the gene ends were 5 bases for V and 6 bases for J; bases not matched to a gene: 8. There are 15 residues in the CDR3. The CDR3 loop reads CASSLAGAGFDTQYF. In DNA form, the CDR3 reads TGTGCCAGCAGCCTAGCGGGAGCTGGCTTTGATACGCAGTATTTT.

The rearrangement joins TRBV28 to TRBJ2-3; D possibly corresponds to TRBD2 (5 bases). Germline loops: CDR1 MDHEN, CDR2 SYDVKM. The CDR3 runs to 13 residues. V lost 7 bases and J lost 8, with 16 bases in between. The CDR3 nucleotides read TGTGCCAGCATCCCGGGGTCCGCGGGTACGCAGTATTTT. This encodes CASIPGSAGTQYF.

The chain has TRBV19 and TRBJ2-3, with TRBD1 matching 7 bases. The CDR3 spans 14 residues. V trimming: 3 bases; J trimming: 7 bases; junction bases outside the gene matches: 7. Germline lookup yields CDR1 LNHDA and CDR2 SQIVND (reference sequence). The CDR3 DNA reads TGTGCCAGTAGTATTTCGACAGGGAGTAATACGCAGTATTTT. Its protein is CASSISTGSNTQYF.

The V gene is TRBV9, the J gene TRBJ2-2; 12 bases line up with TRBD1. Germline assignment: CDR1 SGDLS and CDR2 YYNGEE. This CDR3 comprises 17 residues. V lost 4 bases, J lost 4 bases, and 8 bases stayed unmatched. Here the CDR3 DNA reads TGTGCCAGCAGCAGCGGGACAGGGGGCTTGGGCACCGGGGAGCTGTTTTTT. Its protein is CASSSGTGGLGTGELFF.

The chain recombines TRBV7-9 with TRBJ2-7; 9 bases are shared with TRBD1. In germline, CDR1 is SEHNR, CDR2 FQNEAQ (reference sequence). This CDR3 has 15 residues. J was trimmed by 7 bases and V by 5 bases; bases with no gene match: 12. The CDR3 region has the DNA TGTGCCAGCAGCGCGCACCGGGACAGGGCGAATGAGCAGTACTTC. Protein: CASSAHRDRANEQYF.

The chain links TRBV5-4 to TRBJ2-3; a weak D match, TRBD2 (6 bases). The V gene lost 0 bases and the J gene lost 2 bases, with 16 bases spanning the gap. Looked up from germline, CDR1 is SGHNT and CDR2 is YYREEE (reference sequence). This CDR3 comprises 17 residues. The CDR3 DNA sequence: TGTGCCAGCAGCTTGGGCCCTTCGGGGGTCCCCACAGATACGCAGTATTTT. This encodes CASSLGPSGVPTDTQYF.

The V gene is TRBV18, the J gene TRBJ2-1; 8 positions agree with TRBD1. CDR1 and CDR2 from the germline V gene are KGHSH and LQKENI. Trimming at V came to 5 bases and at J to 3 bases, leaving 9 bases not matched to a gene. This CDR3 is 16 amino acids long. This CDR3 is CASSYQDRVDYNEQFF. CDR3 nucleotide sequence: TGTGCCAGCTCATATCAGGACAGGGTAGACTACAATGAGCAGTTCTTC.

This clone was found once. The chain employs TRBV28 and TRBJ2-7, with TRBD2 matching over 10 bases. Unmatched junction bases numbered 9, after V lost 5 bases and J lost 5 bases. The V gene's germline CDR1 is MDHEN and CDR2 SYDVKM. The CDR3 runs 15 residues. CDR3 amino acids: CASSLFLAGENEQYF. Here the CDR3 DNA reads TGTGCCAGCAGTCTATTTCTAGCGGGAGAAAACGAGCAGTACTTC.

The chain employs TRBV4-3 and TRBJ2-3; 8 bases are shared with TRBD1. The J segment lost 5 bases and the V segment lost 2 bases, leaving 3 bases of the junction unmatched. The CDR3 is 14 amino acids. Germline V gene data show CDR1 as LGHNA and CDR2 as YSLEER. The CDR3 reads CASSQTQGGDTQYF. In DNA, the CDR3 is TGCGCCAGCAGCCAAACACAGGGGGGAGATACGCAGTATTTT.

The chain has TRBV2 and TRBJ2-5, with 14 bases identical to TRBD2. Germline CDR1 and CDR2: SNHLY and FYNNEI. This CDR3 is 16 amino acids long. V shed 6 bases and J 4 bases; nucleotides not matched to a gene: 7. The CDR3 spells CASRRLAGGGAETQYF. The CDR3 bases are TGTGCCAGCAGGAGACTAGCGGGAGGGGGAGCAGAGACCCAGTACTTC.

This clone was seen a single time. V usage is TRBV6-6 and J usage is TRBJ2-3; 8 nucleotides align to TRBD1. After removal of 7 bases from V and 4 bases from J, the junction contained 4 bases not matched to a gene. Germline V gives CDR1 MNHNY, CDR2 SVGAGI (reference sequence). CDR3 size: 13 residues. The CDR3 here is CASNGQGPDTQYF. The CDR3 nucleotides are TGTGCCAGCAACGGACAGGGACCAGATACGCAGTATTTT.

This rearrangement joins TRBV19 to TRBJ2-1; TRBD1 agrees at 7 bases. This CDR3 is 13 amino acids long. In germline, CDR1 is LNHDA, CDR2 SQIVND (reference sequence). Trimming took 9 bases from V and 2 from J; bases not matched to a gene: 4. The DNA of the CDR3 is TGTGCCAGCTCCGGGACAGCCTACAATGAGCAGTTCTTC. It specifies CASSGTAYNEQFF. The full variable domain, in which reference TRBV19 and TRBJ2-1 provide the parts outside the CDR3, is DGGITQSPKYLFRKEGQNVTLSCEQNLNHDAMYWYRQDPGQGLRLIYYSQIVNDFQKGDIAEGYSVSREKKESFPLTVTSAQKNPTAFYLCASSGTAYNEQFFGPGTRLTVL.

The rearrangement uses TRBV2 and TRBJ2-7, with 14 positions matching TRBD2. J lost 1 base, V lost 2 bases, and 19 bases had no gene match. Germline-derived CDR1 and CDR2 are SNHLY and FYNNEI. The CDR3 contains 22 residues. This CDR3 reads CASSELPGLAGGPFGFSYEQYF. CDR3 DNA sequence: TGTGCCAGCAGTGAACTCCCCGGACTAGCGGGAGGCCCCTTTGGGTTTTCCTACGAGCAGTACTTC.

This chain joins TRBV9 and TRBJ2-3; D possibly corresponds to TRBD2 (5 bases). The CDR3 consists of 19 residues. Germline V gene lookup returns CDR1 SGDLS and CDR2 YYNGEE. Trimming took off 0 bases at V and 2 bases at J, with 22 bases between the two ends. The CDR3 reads CASSVEGGSSHIYTDTQYF. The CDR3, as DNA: TGTGCCAGCAGCGTAGAGGGTGGGAGTTCCCATATATACACAGATACGCAGTATTTT. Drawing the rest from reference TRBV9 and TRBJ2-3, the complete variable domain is DSGVTQTPKHLITATGQRVTLRCSPRSGDLSVYWYQQSLDQGLQFLIQYYNGEERAKGNILERFSAQQFPDLHSELNLSSLELGDSALYFCASSVEGGSSHIYTDTQYFGPGTRLTVL.

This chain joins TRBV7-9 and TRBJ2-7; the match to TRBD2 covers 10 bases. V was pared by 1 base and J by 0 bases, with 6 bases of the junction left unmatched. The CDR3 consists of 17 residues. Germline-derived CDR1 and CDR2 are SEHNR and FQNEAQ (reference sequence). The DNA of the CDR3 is TGTGCCAGCAGCTTAGATGGAGCTAGCGGGAGCTCCTACGAGCAGTACTTC. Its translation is CASSLDGASGSSYEQYF.

The CDR3 nucleotides are TGTGCCAGCTCCCAGGGGGGAAACTCTGGAAACACCATATATTTT. This gives the protein CASSQGGNSGNTIYF. The chain is built from TRBV25-1 and TRBJ1-3; TRBD1 matches 7 bases. This CDR3 is 15 amino acids long. Trimming took 8 bases from V and 0 from J; bases not matched to a gene: 7. The germline V gene encodes CDR1 MGHDK and CDR2 SYGVNS. The complete variable domain, with remaining parts taken from reference TRBV25-1 and TRBJ1-3, reads EADIYQTPRYLVIGTGKKITLECSQTMGHDKMYWYQQDPGMELHLIHYSYGVNSTEKGDLSSESTVSRIRTEHFPLTLESARPSHTSQYLCASSQGGNSGNTIYFGEGSWLTVV.

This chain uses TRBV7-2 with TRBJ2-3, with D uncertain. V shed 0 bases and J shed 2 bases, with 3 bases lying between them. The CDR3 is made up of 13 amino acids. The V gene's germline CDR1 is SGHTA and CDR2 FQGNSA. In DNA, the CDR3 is TGTGCCAGCAGCTTAGCCTTCACAGATACGCAGTATTTT. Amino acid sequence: CASSLAFTDTQYF.

The CDR3 is CASSWTGTDTQYF. The CDR3, as DNA: TGTGCCAGCAGCTGGACTGGCACAGATACGCAGTATTTT. This chain uses TRBV7-3 with TRBJ2-3; D is possibly TRBD2 (5 bases). V gave up 4 bases and J gave up 1 base, with 6 bases separating them. Germline CDR1 reads SGHTA; CDR2 reads FQGTGA. The CDR3 runs to 13 residues. Together with reference TRBV7-3 and TRBJ2-3, the CDR3 gives the full variable domain: GAGVSQTPSNKVTEKGKYVELRCDPISGHTALYWYRQSLGQGPEFLIYFQGTGAADDSGLPNDRFFAVRPEGSVSTLKIQRTERGDSAVYLCASSWTGTDTQYFGPGTRLTVL.

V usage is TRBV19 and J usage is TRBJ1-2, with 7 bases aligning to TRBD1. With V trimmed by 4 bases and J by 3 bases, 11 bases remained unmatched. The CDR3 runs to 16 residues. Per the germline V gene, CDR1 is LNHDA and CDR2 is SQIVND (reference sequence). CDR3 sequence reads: CASSNNRGYGDYGYTF. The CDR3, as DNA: TGTGCCAGTAGTAACAACAGGGGTTACGGGGACTATGGCTACACCTTC.

The CDR3 reads CASSLAEQVRDTQYF. DNA of the CDR3: TGTGCCAGCAGTTTAGCAGAACAGGTCCGAGATACGCAGTATTTT. V and J are TRBV27 and TRBJ2-3; perhaps TRBD1 as D (5 bases). V was cut by 2 bases and J by 5 bases, with 14 bases left in between. CDR1 and CDR2 (germline): MNHEY, SMNVEV (reference sequence). This CDR3 region has 15 residues.

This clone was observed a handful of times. The CDR3 region is CASSFRFGNQPQHF. CDR3 coding DNA: TGTGCCAGCAGTTTTCGGTTCGGCAATCAGCCCCAGCATTTT. This chain connects TRBV28 to TRBJ1-5; D not certain. Trimming left V 3 bases short and J 2 bases short, with 8 bases between. This CDR3 contains 14 residues. Germline V gene sequence: CDR1 MDHEN, CDR2 SYDVKM.

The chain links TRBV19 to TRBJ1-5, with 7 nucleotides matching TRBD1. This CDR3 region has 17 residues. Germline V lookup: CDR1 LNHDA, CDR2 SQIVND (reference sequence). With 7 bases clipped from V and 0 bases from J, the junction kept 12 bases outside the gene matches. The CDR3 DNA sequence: TGTGCCAGTAAATCCCTCTCTGGGACAGCTAGCAATCAGCCCCAGCATTTT. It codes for CASKSLSGTASNQPQHF.